These T cell receptor beta chains were read from a single sample in a study of cytotoxic CD8 clonotypes in ibrutinib-treated CLL. Only in-frame clones appear in the TCRdb table, and some are missing; sequencing was by immunoSEQ multiplex PCR. There are approximately 74,000 clones in the sample; more than 70% occur only once, and around 7.6% lies in the top ten. The sequenced sample was PBMCs, obtained at disease progression, from a patient treated with ibrutinib. Source of these receptors: a human donor with chronic lymphocytic leukemia. CDR3s include the opening cysteine and the closing phenylalanine or tryptophan. Fields, in order: clone size, D gene, J gene, V gene, CDR3 DNA, CDR3 protein. A D gene is named only where the DNA matches it firmly. A clone size is listed for some rows: how often the clone was seen (once, few, many), or a class if it is expanded.

.,TRBD2,TRBJ2-7,TRBV5-1,TGCGCCAGCTCGCCGGGACTAGCGGGGGGGAGCTCCTACGAGCAGTACTTC,CASSPGLAGGSSYEQYF
once,.,TRBJ1-5,TRBV28,TGTGCCAGCAGTTTGGGATTGGGTACTCAGCCCCAGCATTTT,CASSLGLGTQPQHF
.,.,TRBJ2-7,TRBV27,TGTACCACCAGGGGGGGCAGGTTTTACGAGCAGTACTTC,CTTRGGRFYEQYF
.,TRBD1,TRBJ2-2,TRBV18,TGTGCCAGCTCGAAGGACAGGGGGCACATCGGGGAGCTGTTTTTT,CASSKDRGHIGELFF
once,TRBD1,TRBJ2-7,TRBV11-2,TGTGCCAGCAGCTCCCCGAGGGACAGGGCTTACGAGCAGTACTTC,CASSSPRDRAYEQYF
.,TRBD1,TRBJ2-1,TRBV18,TGTGCCAGCTCGCCCCCAGGGGGCATATATGAGCAGTTCTTC,CASSPPGGIYEQFF
few,.,TRBJ1-5,TRBV27,TGTGCCAGCGGCGACAGTTATGGCAATCAGCCCCAGCATTTT,CASGDSYGNQPQHF
.,.,TRBJ1-2,TRBV9,TGTGCCAGCAGTGGCCCCGGGCAGGGCCAAGGCTACACCTTC,CASSGPGQGQGYTF
once,.,TRBJ1-2,TRBV2,TGTGCCAGAGAAGGGGGTGACCGTAACTATGGCTACACCTTC,CAREGGDRNYGYTF
.,.,TRBJ2-7,TRBV15,TGTGCCACCAGCAGAGAGGGGGTCTCCTACGAGCAGTACTTC,CATSREGVSYEQYF
once,TRBD2,TRBJ2-3,TRBV4-1,TGCGCCAGCAGCCAGAGGACTAGCAGCACAGATACGCAGTATTTT,CASSQRTSSTDTQYF
.,TRBD1,TRBJ1-3,TRBV7-9,TGTGCCAGCAGCTTAGGACAGGGGCTCTCTGGAAACACCATATATTTT,CASSLGQGLSGNTIYF
.,TRBD2,TRBJ2-3,TRBV29-1,TGCAGCGTGTCTCGCGGGGGGACCACAGATACGCAGTATTTT,CSVSRGGTTDTQYF
.,.,TRBJ1-1,TRBV5-1,TGCGCCAGCAGCTTGGGTGGCAGGGCGGTGAACACTGAAGCTTTCTTT,CASSLGGRAVNTEAFF
once,.,TRBJ1-5,TRBV18,TGTGCCAGCGCGTACAGGGTCTGGCTGGCCAATCAGCCCCAGCATTTT,CASAYRVWLANQPQHF
.,.,TRBJ1-6,TRBV19,TGTGCCAGTAGTACCCGACTGACAGTGAATTCACCCCTCCACTTT,CASSTRLTVNSPLHF
.,.,TRBJ2-2,TRBV28,TGTGCCAGCAGTTTATCTTGGTCCGGGGAGCTGTTTTTT,CASSLSWSGELFF
.,TRBD2,TRBJ2-1,TRBV5-1,TGCGCCAGCAGCTCCCGACTAGCGGGAACTTACAATGAGCAGTTCTTC,CASSSRLAGTYNEQFF
.,.,TRBJ2-4,TRBV15,TGTGCCACCAGCAGGTCCTCCCGGGACTCTAAAAACATTCAGTACTTC,CATSRSSRDSKNIQYF
.,TRBD2,TRBJ2-7,TRBV7-2,TGTGCCAGCAGCTTAGCCCCTAGCGGGGCCTACGAGCAGTACTTC,CASSLAPSGAYEQYF
.,.,TRBJ1-1,TRBV6-5,TGTGCCAGCAGTTCGGGACAAATGAACACTGAAGCTTTCTTT,CASSSGQMNTEAFF
.,TRBD1,TRBJ1-5,TRBV30,TGTGCCTGGAGCGTCGACAGGGCCAGCATCCACCATGGGACCCAGCATTTT,CAWSVDRASIHHGTQHF
.,TRBD2,TRBJ2-5,TRBV5-1,TGCGCCAGCAGTGAGGGTAGCGGGACAATGAGGGAGACCCAGTACTTC,CASSEGSGTMRETQYF
.,.,TRBJ2-3,TRBV10-3,TGTGCCATCAGTGGAGGGCTTAGCACAGATACGCAGTATTTT,CAISGGLSTDTQYF
.,.,TRBJ1-3,TRBV7-9,TGTGCCAGCAGCCGAGTAAGCTCTGGAAACACCATATATTTT,CASSRVSSGNTIYF
.,.,TRBJ2-2,TRBV28,TGTGCCAGCAGACCTTCGGGGAAGTGGACCGGGGAGCTGTTTTTT,CASRPSGKWTGELFF
.,.,TRBJ1-4,TRBV6-1,TGTGCCAGCAGTGAGGGTACAACTAATGAAAAACTGTTTTTT,CASSEGTTNEKLFF
.,TRBD2,TRBJ2-4,TRBV5-5,TGTGCCAGCAGCTTGGACGGAGGGACTACCAAAAACATTCAGTACTTC,CASSLDGGTTKNIQYF
once,.,TRBJ2-4,TRBV30,TGTGCCTGGAGTGTCGGGAGCCTCCAGGACATTCAGTACTTC,CAWSVGSLQDIQYF
.,.,TRBJ2-6,TRBV30,TGTGCCTGGGAAATAGGCTCTGGGGCCAACGTCCTGACTTTC,CAWEIGSGANVLTF
once,TRBD1,TRBJ2-5,TRBV10-3,TGTGCCATCAGTGAATCTATAGGGGGCTCAGAGACCCAGTACTTC,CAISESIGGSETQYF
.,TRBD2,TRBJ2-7,TRBV10-1,TGCGCCAGCAGTGAGATAAGCGGGGGACCTTCCTACGAGCAGTACTTC,CASSEISGGPSYEQYF
.,.,TRBJ1-2,TRBV23-1,TGCGCCAGCAGTCCCCGGGCCAGGCGAAGCTATGGCTACACCTTC,CASSPRARRSYGYTF
.,.,TRBJ1-1,TRBV19,TGTGCCAGTAGCTCGCACAGTCTGGGTAGCACTGAAGCTTTCTTT,CASSSHSLGSTEAFF
.,TRBD1,TRBJ1-2,TRBV18,TGTGCCAGCTCACCCCGGACAGGCGACTATGGCTACACCTTC,CASSPRTGDYGYTF
.,TRBD1,TRBJ2-7,TRBV2,TGTGCCAGCAGTGAAGTAGTGGGACAGGGGACCTACGAGCAGTACTTC,CASSEVVGQGTYEQYF
once,.,TRBJ1-6,TRBV10-2,TGCGCCGCCCGACAGGCCAGTAATTCACCCCTCCACTTT,CAARQASNSPLHF
medium-sized,.,TRBJ2-1,TRBV9,TGTGCCAGCAGCCCCCTTTTGGCCTACAATGAGCAGTTCTTC,CASSPLLAYNEQFF
.,.,TRBJ1-2,TRBV13,TGTGCCAGCAGCACCCGACAGCTATTGAACTATGGCTACACCTTC,CASSTRQLLNYGYTF
once,TRBD1,TRBJ1-2,TRBV7-2,TGTGCCAGCAGCTTATACCCAGGGGGGAACTATGGCTACACCTTC,CASSLYPGGNYGYTF
.,.,TRBJ2-3,TRBV2,TGTGCCAGCAGTGAAGGGGGACCCCGGGATACGCAGTATTTT,CASSEGGPRDTQYF
.,.,TRBJ2-1,TRBV5-6,TGTGCCAGCTCCCTAAGTTGGGGGCATGGGTTCTTC,CASSLSWGHGFF
.,TRBD1,TRBJ1-1,TRBV6-5,TGTGCCACCGGACAGGGCCCTGAAGCTTTCTTT,CATGQGPEAFF
.,.,TRBJ1-5,TRBV7-9,TGTGCCAGCAGCTTATCCGAATCGCCCCAGCATTTT,CASSLSESPQHF
.,TRBD1,TRBJ2-7,TRBV19,TGTGCCAGTAGTATAGGGACAGGGTTGGCCTACGAGCAGTACTTC,CASSIGTGLAYEQYF
.,.,TRBJ1-2,TRBV5-1,TGCGCCAGCAGCTTTACTTGGACAGCTGACTATGGCTACACCTTC,CASSFTWTADYGYTF
.,.,TRBJ2-1,TRBV29-1,TGCAGCGTTGAAAATAGGGAACTCCACAATGAGCAGTTCTTC,CSVENRELHNEQFF
.,.,TRBJ2-5,TRBV6-5,TGTGCCAGCAGTTACGATCTAGCGAGAGAGACCCAGTACTTC,CASSYDLARETQYF
.,.,TRBJ1-4,TRBV6-1,TGTGCCAGCAGGGAAGGGGGTAATGAAAAACTGTTTTTT,CASREGGNEKLFF
many,.,TRBJ2-6,TRBV7-3,TGTGCCAGCAGCAAACAGACTACGTCTGGGGCCAACGTCCTGACTTTC,CASSKQTTSGANVLTF
.,.,TRBJ1-4,TRBV18,TGTGCCAGCTCACCGGGCCTTAATGAAAAACTGTTTTTT,CASSPGLNEKLFF
.,.,TRBJ2-5,TRBV5-1,TGCGCCAGCAGCCCGGTGGGTCGGGGTGTAGAGACCCAGTACTTC,CASSPVGRGVETQYF
.,TRBD1,TRBJ2-5,TRBV7-3,TGTGCCAGCAGCTCCTCGGGGACAGGAGAGTCAGAGACCCAGTACTTC,CASSSSGTGESETQYF
few,.,TRBJ1-6,TRBV13,TGTGCCAGCAGCTTTCGAGGGGGGAGCTCCTATAATTCACCCCTCCACTTT,CASSFRGGSSYNSPLHF
.,TRBD2,TRBJ2-1,TRBV5-1,TGCGCCAGCAGCTTGGTGGCGGGAGAGTCCTACAATGAGCAGTTCTTC,CASSLVAGESYNEQFF
.,.,TRBJ2-5,TRBV7-9,TGTGCCAGCACTCGGGGGCGATCTAGCGGCCAAGAGACCCAGTACTTC,CASTRGRSSGQETQYF
.,.,TRBJ2-3,TRBV18,TGTGCCAGCTCACCACCCCTAGCAGCCACAGATACGCAGTATTTT,CASSPPLAATDTQYF